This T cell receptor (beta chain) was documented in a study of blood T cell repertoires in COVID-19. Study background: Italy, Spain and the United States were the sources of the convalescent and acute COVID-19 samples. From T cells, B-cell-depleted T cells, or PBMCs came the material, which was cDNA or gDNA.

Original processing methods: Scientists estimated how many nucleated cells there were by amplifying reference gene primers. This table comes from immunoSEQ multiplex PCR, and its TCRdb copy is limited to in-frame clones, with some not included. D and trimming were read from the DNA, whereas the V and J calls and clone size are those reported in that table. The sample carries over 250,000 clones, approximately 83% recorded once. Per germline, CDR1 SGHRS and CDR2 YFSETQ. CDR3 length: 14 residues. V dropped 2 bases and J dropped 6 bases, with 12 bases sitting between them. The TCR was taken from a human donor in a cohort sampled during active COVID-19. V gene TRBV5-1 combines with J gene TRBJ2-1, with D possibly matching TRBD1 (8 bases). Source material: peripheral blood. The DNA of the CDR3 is TGCGCCAGCAGCTTAAGCGGGACAGGCAATGAGCAGTTCTTC. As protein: CASSLSGTGNEQFF.